This record looks at one T cell receptor (beta chain) sequence and its context. What it binds is unknown. These data belong to a study of CD8 T cells in ankylosing spondylitis. A quantitative 5'-RACE method, one with molecular barcodes, was used to make TCR beta libraries. MiXCR, run by TCRdb on the 5' RACE reads, gives a single entry per CDR3 protein. The table lists some 150,000 distinct CDR3 sequences, 40% to 50% of them singletons, with over 12% in the top ten. General study results and limits: Ankylosing spondylitis blood seemed to carry a telltale TCR beta motif made of under ten highly homologous variants. Reportedly, significant enrichment of disease-linked clones occurred in matched ankylosing spondylitis synovial fluid. In reactive arthritis synovial fluid and blood, some motif variants had been reported before.

The CDR3 totals 16 residues. Trimming took 6 bases from V and 7 from J; bases not matched to a gene: 8. Germline CDR1 MDHEN, CDR2 SYDVKM. Sequencing was done on a sample of synovial fluid, either unsorted or a sorted T cell fraction (not recorded which). The receptor comes from a male donor with ankylosing spondylitis. The chain combines TRBV28 with TRBJ2-2; 13 bases match TRBD2. The CDR3 spells CASRATSGRDHGELFF. As DNA, the CDR3 is TGTGCCAGCAGGGCAACTAGCGGGAGGGATCACGGGGAGCTGTTTTTT.